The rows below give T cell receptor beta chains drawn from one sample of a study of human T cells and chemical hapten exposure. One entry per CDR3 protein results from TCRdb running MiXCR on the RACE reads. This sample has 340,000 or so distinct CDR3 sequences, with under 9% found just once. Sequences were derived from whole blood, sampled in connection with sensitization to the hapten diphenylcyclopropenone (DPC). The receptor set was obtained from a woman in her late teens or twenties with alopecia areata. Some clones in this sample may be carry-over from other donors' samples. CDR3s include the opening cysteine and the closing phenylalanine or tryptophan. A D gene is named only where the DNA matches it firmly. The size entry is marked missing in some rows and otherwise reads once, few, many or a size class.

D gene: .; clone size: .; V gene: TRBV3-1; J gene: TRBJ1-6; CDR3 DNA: TGTGCCAGCAGCCCTCAGACAGTGAATTCACCCCTCCACTTT; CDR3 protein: CASSPQTVNSPLHF
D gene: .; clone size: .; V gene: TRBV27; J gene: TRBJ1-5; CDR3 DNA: TGTGCCAGCAGTTTAGGAGCTTGGGGGGATGGGCCCCAGCATTTT; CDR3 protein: CASSLGAWGDGPQHF
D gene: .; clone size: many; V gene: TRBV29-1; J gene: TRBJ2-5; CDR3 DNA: TGCAGCGTTGAGGAGTTTTTGACCCAGTACTTC; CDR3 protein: CSVEEFLTQYF
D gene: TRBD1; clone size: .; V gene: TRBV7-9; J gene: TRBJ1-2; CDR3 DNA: TGTGCCAGCACCGAGTTTGACAGGGCCATCTATGGCTACACCTTC; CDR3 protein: CASTEFDRAIYGYTF
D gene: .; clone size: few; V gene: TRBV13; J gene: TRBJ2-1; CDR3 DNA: TGTGCCAGCAGCCTGCCTCGGGACCTTCAGTTCTTC; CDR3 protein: CASSLPRDLQFF
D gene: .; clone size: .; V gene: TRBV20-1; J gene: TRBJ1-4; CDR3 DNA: TGCAGCGCAACGAAGGGGATTGCAACTAATGAAAAACTGTTTTTT; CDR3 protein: CSATKGIATNEKLFF
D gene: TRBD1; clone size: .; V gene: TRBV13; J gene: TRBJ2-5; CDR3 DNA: TGTGCCAGCAGCCCGACAGGGAGCATAGAGACCCAGTACTTC; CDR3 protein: CASSPTGSIETQYF
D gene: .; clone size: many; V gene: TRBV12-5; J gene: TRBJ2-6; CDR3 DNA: TGTGCTAGTGGTTTGGTTCTTGGGACATTCGACCCCTCTGGGGCCAACGTCCTGACTTTC; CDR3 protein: CASGLVLGTFDPSGANVLTF
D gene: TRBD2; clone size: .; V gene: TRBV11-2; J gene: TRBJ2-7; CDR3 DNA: TGTGCCAGCAGCTTAGATAACCTGTCAGCGGGGGGACCATACGAGCAGTACTTC; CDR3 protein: CASSLDNLSAGGPYEQYF
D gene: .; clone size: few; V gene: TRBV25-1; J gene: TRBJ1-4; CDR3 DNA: TGTGCCAGCACCCGCGGGGGCTCTAATGAAAAACTGTTTTTT; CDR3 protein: CASTRGGSNEKLFF
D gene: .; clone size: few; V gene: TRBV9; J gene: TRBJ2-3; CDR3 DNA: TGTGCCAGCAGCAAGATCGGCCTTAACACAGATACGCAGTATTTT; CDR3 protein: CASSKIGLNTDTQYF
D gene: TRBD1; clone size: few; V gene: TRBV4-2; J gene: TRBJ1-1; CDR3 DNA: TGTGCCAGCAGCCAAGAGACAGGGTGGACAGCCAGGAACACTGAAGCTTTCTTT; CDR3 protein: CASSQETGWTARNTEAFF
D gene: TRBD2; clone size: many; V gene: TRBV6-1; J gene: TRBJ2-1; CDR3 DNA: TGTGCCAGCAGTCATTCGGCCCAACGGGGACTAGCTTACGATGAGCAGTTCTTC; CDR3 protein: CASSHSAQRGLAYDEQFF
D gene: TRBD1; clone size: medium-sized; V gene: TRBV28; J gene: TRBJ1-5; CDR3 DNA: TGTGCCAGCAGTTTCACGTGGGCATCGGACAGGGTTTTT; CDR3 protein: CASSFTWASDRVF
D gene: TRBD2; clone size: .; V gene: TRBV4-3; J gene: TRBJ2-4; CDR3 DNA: TGCGCCAGCAGCCGCAGCAGCGGGGGGGTGGACATTCAGTACTTC; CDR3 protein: CASSRSSGGVDIQYF
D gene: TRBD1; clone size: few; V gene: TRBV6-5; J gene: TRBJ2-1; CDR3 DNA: TGTGCCAGCAGTTTCGCTGGGACAGAGTACAATGAGCAGTTCTTC; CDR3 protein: CASSFAGTEYNEQFF
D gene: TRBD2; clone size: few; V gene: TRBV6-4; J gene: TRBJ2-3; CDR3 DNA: TGTGCCAGCAGCCAACTAGCGGGGCGTTCGGATACGCAGTATTTT; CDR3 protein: CASSQLAGRSDTQYF
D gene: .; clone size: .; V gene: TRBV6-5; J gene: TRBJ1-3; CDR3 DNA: TGTGCCAGCAGGGGGACGGCTAAATTTGGAAACACCATATATTTT; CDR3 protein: CASRGTAKFGNTIYF
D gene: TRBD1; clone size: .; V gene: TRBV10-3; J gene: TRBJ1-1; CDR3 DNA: TGTGCCATCAGTGAGTCGACAGGGAAATTTGAAGCTTTCTTT; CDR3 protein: CAISESTGKFEAFF
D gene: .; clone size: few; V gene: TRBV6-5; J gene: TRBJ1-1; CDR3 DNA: TGTGCCAGCAGTTACTCGACGGGGGTGAACACTGAAGCTTTCTTT; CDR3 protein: CASSYSTGVNTEAFF
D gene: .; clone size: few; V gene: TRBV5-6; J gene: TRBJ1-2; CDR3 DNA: TGTGCCAGCAGCCCTGACATGAAGAACTATGGCTACACCTTC; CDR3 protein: CASSPDMKNYGYTF
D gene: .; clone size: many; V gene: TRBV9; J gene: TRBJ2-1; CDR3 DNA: TGTGCCAGCAGCGAAGGGGCGGTAGATGAGCAGTTCTTC; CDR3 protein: CASSEGAVDEQFF
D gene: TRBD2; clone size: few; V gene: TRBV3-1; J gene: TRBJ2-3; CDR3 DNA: TGTGCCAGCAGCCAAGATTCTAGCGGGGGCTACACAGATACGCAGTATTTT; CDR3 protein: CASSQDSSGGYTDTQYF
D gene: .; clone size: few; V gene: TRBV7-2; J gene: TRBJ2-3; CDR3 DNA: TGTGCCAGCAGTGCCACCAGCCATACGCAGTATTTT; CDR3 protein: CASSATSHTQYF
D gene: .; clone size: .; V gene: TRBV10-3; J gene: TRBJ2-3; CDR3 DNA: TGTGCCATCAGGGACCCAACGGCTCAGGGTCTCGATACGCAGTATTTT; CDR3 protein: CAIRDPTAQGLDTQYF
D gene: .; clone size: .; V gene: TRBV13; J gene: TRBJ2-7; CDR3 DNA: TGTGCCAGCAGCTCACACGAGGGTCGCGAGCAGTACTTC; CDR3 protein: CASSSHEGREQYF
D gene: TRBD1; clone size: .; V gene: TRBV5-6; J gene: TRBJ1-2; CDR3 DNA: TGTGCCAGCAGCCCGAGCCGTCGACAGGGGGTTCCTCTGACGGTCCCCTATGGCTACACCTTC; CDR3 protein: CASSPSRRQGVPLTVPYGYTF
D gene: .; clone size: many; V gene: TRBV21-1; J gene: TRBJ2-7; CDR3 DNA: TGTGCCAGCAGGGGACAGGGTTACGAGCAGTACTTC; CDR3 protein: CASRGQGYEQYF
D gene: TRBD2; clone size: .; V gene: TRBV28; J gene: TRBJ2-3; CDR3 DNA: TGTGCCAGCAGTTTATCAGCTAGCGGGGCCACAGATACGCAGTATTTT; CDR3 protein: CASSLSASGATDTQYF
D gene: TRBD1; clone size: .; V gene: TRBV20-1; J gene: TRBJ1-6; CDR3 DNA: TGCAGTACCCCCGGGACAGGGCCAAGTTATAATTCACCCCTCCACTTT; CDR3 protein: CSTPGTGPSYNSPLHF
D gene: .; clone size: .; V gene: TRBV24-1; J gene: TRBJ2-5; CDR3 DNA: TGTGCCACCAGTGATTCAAGGGGAGCGTTCCAAGAGACCCAGTACTTC; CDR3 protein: CATSDSRGAFQETQYF
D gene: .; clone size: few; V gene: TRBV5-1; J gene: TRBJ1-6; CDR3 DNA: TGCGCCAGCAGCTCGACTCAGGGAGACGGTTCACCCCTCCACTTT; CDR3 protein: CASSSTQGDGSPLHF
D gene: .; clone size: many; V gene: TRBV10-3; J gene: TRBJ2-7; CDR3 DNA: TGTGCCATCAGTGGGGGACCTTCCTACGAGCAGTACTTC; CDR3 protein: CAISGGPSYEQYF
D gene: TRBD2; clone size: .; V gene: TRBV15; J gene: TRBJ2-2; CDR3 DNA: TGTGCCACCAGGAGGACTAGCGGGTCCGGGGAGCTGTTTTTT; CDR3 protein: CATRRTSGSGELFF
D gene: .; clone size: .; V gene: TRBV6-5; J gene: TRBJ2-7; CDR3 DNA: TGTGCCAGCAGTTACTCGGGCAGGGCGACGGACGAGCAGTACTTC; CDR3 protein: CASSYSGRATDEQYF
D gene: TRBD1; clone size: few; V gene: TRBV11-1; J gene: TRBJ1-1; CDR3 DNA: TGTGCCAGCAGCTACCGACAGGGGCTTGAAGCTTTCTTT; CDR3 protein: CASSYRQGLEAFF
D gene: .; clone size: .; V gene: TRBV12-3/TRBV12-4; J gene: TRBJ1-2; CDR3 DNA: TGTGCCAGCAGTTTAGGCCGGGGGGATCGTGGCTACACCTTC; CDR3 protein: CASSLGRGDRGYTF
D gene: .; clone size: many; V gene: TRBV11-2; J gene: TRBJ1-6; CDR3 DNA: TGTGCCAGCAGCTTAATGGATCCGGGGTTGGGCTCACCCCTCCACTTT; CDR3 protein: CASSLMDPGLGSPLHF
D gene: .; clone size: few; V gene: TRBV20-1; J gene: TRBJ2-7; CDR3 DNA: TGCAGTGCTAGAGAGATGGGCGAGCAGTACTTC; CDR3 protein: CSAREMGEQYF
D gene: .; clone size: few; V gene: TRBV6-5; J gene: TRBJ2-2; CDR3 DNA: TGTGCCAGCAGTTACGAGACAGGTCCTAGCGGGGAGCTGTTTTTT; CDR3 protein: CASSYETGPSGELFF
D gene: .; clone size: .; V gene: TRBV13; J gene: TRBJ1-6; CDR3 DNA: TGTGCCAGCAGCGTCACAGTGAAACCCCTCCACTTT; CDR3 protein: CASSVTVKPLHF
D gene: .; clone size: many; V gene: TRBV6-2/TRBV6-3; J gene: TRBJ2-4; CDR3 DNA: TGTGCCAGCAGTCAGGCCGTGGACATTCAGTACTTC; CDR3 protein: CASSQAVDIQYF
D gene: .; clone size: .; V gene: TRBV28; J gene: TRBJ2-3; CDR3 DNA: TGTGCAGTTAATTCCGATACGCAGTATTTT; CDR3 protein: CAVNSDTQYF